This T cell receptor (beta chain) was retrieved from a study of blood T cell repertoires in COVID-19. Study in general: There were acute and convalescent COVID-19 samples, and they came from the United States, Italy and Spain. PBMCs, B-cell-depleted T cells, or T cells provided the cDNA or gDNA that made up the material.

Per the study methods: It was from reference gene primer amplification that nucleated cell counts were estimated. Libraries were prepared by immunoSEQ multiplex PCR; TCRdb keeps only in-frame clonotypes and omits some of them. V and J calls and clone size come straight from that table; D and trimming were deduced from the DNA. The sample comprises 160,000 or so clones, about 81% of which are singletons, and 9.5% to 13% rests with the top ten. V gave up 6 bases and J gave up 6 bases, with 18 bases separating them. The V gene's germline CDR1 is KGHSH and CDR2 LQKENI. CDR3 size: 14 residues. The origin of this receptor is a human donor in a cohort sampled during active COVID-19. The sample consisted of peripheral blood. The V and J genes are TRBV18 and TRBJ2-7; weak D call: TRBD1 (6 bases). The CDR3: CASSKTGIEFEQYF. The CDR3 DNA sequence: TGTGCCAGCTCTAAAACAGGGATCGAGTTCGAGCAGTACTTC. Together with reference TRBV18 and TRBJ2-7, the CDR3 gives the full variable domain: NAGVMQNPRHLVRRRGQEARLRCSPMKGHSHVYWYRQLPEEGLKFMVYLQKENIIDESGMPKERFSAEFPKEGPSILRIQQVVRGDSAAYFCASSKTGIEFEQYFGPGTRLTVT.